The rows below give T cell receptor beta chains drawn from one sample of a study of persistence of HIV-infected CD4 T cells. These TCRs' antigens remain unknown. The protocol was immunoSEQ multiplex PCR, while the TCRdb copy is restricted to in-frame clones and leaves out a portion. In the table there are 35,000 to 45,000 clones, around 80% of which are singletons. The source was CD4+ T cells sorted from PBMCs after 18-hour stimulation, collected from a patient who received antiretroviral therapy. These receptors all come from an adult man with HIV who was CMV-seropositive. CDR3s include the opening cysteine and the closing phenylalanine or tryptophan. Fields, in order: D gene, clone size, V gene, J gene, CDR3 DNA, CDR3 protein. The D gene is left open where the match is weak. Not every row has a clone size; where given, it reads once, few, many or a size class.

>TRBD2|.|TRBV12-3/TRBV12-4|TRBJ2-1
TGTGCCAGCAGTCGGACTAGCTTGAATGAGCAGTTCTTC
CASSRTSLNEQFF
>.|.|TRBV12-3/TRBV12-4|TRBJ2-1
TGTGCCAGCAGTTTAGTAATGGGGGGCGAGCAGTTCTTC
CASSLVMGGEQFF
>.|.|TRBV11-3|TRBJ1-5
TGTGCCAGCAGCTTAGAGGATCTCAATCAGCCCCAGCATTTT
CASSLEDLNQPQHF
>.|.|TRBV28|TRBJ1-2
TGTGCCAGCAGTTTGGGAAATTTGAGGGTAGCCTATGGCTACACCTTC
CASSLGNLRVAYGYTF
>.|few|TRBV5-6|TRBJ2-6
TGTGCCAGCACCTTGACAGTAAACTCTGGGGCCAACGTCCTGACTTTC
CASTLTVNSGANVLTF
>TRBD1|.|TRBV5-1|TRBJ1-2
TGCGCCAGCAGCTTTGGAGGGGGCGGTAACTATGGCTACACCTTC
CASSFGGGGNYGYTF
>.|.|TRBV15|TRBJ1-5
TGTGCCACCAGCAGAGAAAGGGCAGGGCTGAATCAGCCCCAGCATTTT
CATSRERAGLNQPQHF
>.|.|TRBV5-1|TRBJ1-2
TGCGCCAGCAGCTCGCAGATAGACAGTTTCTATGGCTACACCTTC
CASSSQIDSFYGYTF
>.|.|TRBV6-2/TRBV6-3|TRBJ1-1
TGTGCCAGCAGCACGAATTGGGGGGACACTGAAGCTTTCTTT
CASSTNWGDTEAFF
>.|.|TRBV19|TRBJ1-6
TGTGCCACCATGGGAGAGGTTCTAAATTCACCCCTCCACTTT
CATMGEVLNSPLHF
>TRBD2|.|TRBV6-6|TRBJ2-3
TGTGCCAGCAGTCCCGGGACAGCGATACTAGCGGGGGGGGATACGCAGTATTTT
CASSPGTAILAGGDTQYF
>TRBD1|.|TRBV15|TRBJ2-7
TGTGCCACCAGCAGAGATGGGGACAGCCAGTACGAGCAGTACTTC
CATSRDGDSQYEQYF
>.|.|TRBV18|TRBJ2-5
TGTGCCAGCTCACCACCGGGCAGCCGTAGGTGGGAGACCCAGTACTTC
CASSPPGSRRWETQYF
>.|.|TRBV3-1/TRBV3-2|TRBJ2-2
TGTGCCAGCCTAGCCCAAGGAGCGCTCGTGGGAACCGGGGAGCTGTTTTTT
CASLAQGALVGTGELFF
>.|.|TRBV6-6|TRBJ2-7
TGTGCCAGCAGTTATAATGGACAGTTGAGCTCCTACGAGCAGTACTTC
CASSYNGQLSSYEQYF
>.|.|TRBV5-6|TRBJ1-2
TGTGCCAGCAGCTCCCTCAAGGCTAACTATGGCTACACCTTC
CASSSLKANYGYTF
>.|.|TRBV5-8|TRBJ1-2
TGTGCCAGCAGCCGGGGGGAGCACTATGGCTACACCTTC
CASSRGEHYGYTF
>.|.|TRBV3-1/TRBV3-2|TRBJ1-5
TGTGCCAGCAGCCAATCAAGGAATCAGCCCCAGCATTTT
CASSQSRNQPQHF
>TRBD1|.|TRBV19|TRBJ1-5
TGTGCCAGCCGGTCCCGGACAGGGGATCAGCCCCAGCATTTT
CASRSRTGDQPQHF
>.|once|TRBV24-1|TRBJ2-1
TGTGCCACCGGCAGCGGACCGTACAATGAGCAGTTCTTC
CATGSGPYNEQFF
>TRBD1|.|TRBV28|TRBJ2-5
TGTGCCAGCAGTTCCGGGACAGCCCAAGAGACCCAGTACTTC
CASSSGTAQETQYF
>.|.|TRBV4-1|TRBJ1-6
TGCGCCAAGATTAATTCACCCCTCCACTTT
CAKINSPLHF
>.|.|TRBV6-5|TRBJ1-1
TGTGCCAGCAGTCTATGGCAGAGGGAAGCTTTCTTT
CASSLWQREAFF
>.|.|TRBV5-1|TRBJ1-3
TGCGCCAGCAGCTTGTCGGGCGGAAGCTCTGGAAACACCATATATTTT
CASSLSGGSSGNTIYF
>.|.|TRBV5-1|TRBJ1-3
TGCGCCAGCAGCTCCACAGGAGACTCTGGAAACACCATATATTTT
CASSSTGDSGNTIYF
>.|.|TRBV15|TRBJ1-6
TGTGCCACCAGCCGACCTGGGCAGGGAGTTTCACCCCTCCACTTT
CATSRPGQGVSPLHF
>.|.|TRBV6-5|TRBJ1-2
TGTGCCAGCAGGGGGACGGCCCGCTATGGCTACACCTTC
CASRGTARYGYTF
>.|.|TRBV19|TRBJ1-1
TGTGCCAGTAGCCGCCTTGGCAGGACGGCGAACACTGAAGCTTTCTTT
CASSRLGRTANTEAFF
>.|.|TRBV29-1|TRBJ1-1
TGCAGCGTTGGAGGGGGGAACACTGAAGCTTTCTTT
CSVGGGNTEAFF
>.|.|TRBV5-1|TRBJ2-3
TGCGCCAGACTAGCAAGCGGTCTGAGCACAGATACGCAGTATTTT
CARLASGLSTDTQYF
>.|.|TRBV2|TRBJ1-2
TGTGCCAGCAGTGATGAGGGGTCCTATGGCTACACCTTC
CASSDEGSYGYTF
>.|.|TRBV27|TRBJ2-7
TGTGCCAGCAGTCCAGGGCGGGGTCAGTCCTACGAGCAGTACTTC
CASSPGRGQSYEQYF
>.|.|TRBV2|TRBJ2-7
TGTGCCAGCAGCTCCGGGATATCATTCTACGAGCAGTACTTC
CASSSGISFYEQYF
>.|.|TRBV6-4|TRBJ2-2
TGTGCCAGCTCAAAGGGCACCGGGGAGCTGTTTTTT
CASSKGTGELFF
>TRBD1|.|TRBV18|TRBJ2-7
TGTGCCAGCTCACCAGTTCAGACAGGGGGCAACGAGCAGTACTTC
CASSPVQTGGNEQYF